The 32 T cell receptor beta chains reported below all come from one sample, sequenced in a study of human T cells and chemical hapten exposure. Time point specified: patch test 1, 2 weeks after DPC sensitization. Regarding treatment: therapeutic diphenylcyclopropenone sensitization with weekly scalp DPC. TCRdb recomputed calls from the RACE reads with MiXCR, one row per CDR3 protein. The sample has about 360,000 distinct CDR3 sequences, around 5% seen once. Sequences were derived from whole blood, sampled in connection with sensitization to the hapten diphenylcyclopropenone (DPC). These receptors originate from a woman in her forties or fifties with alopecia areata. Some clones in this sample may be carry-over from other donors' samples.

This clonotype was found many times. V is TRBV2 and J is TRBJ2-3, with D tentatively TRBD2 (6 bases). Deletions cut 11 bases from V and 4 bases from J, with 25 bases between. The germline gives CDR1 SNHLY, CDR2 FYNNEI. This CDR3 has 16 amino acids. DNA for the CDR3: TGTGCCGCCGGGGTGGGACTCCTTGGCCCCGCAGATACGCAGTATTTT. The encoded protein is CAAGVGLLGPADTQYF.

Here the CDR3 DNA reads TGTGCCAGCAGCGTAGAGCCTAGCGGGGGGCTCTCAGATACGCAGTATTTT. Its protein product is CASSVEPSGGLSDTQYF. This chain links TRBV9 with TRBJ2-3, with 11 bases identical to TRBD2. This CDR3 has 17 residues. V trimming: 0 bases; J trimming: 4 bases; junction bases outside the gene matches: 7. Germline CDR1 is SGDLS and CDR2 is YYNGEE.

The chain employs TRBV24-1 and TRBJ2-1; TRBD1 agrees at 7 bases. Germline CDR1 KGHDR, CDR2 SFDVKD. Losses at the gene ends were 2 bases for V and 5 bases for J; bases not matched to a gene: 5. The CDR3 extends over 15 amino acids. CDR3 sequence (DNA): TGTGCCACCAGTGATTGGGACAGAGCAAACAATGAGCAGTTCTTC. It translates to CATSDWDRANNEQFF.

This clonotype was observed a few times. The rearrangement uses TRBV5-1 and TRBJ2-2; 7 nucleotides line up with TRBD2. V shed 0 bases and J 1 base; nucleotides not matched to a gene: 3. The CDR3 is 16 amino acids. Germline V gene sequence: CDR1 SGHRS, CDR2 YFSETQ. CDR3 nucleotide sequence: TGCGCCAGCAGCTTGGAGCCTAGCGGGAACACCGGGGAGCTGTTTTTT. This translates into CASSLEPSGNTGELFF.

The chain recombines TRBV25-1 with TRBJ2-1; the D call may be TRBD1 or TRBD2 (6 bases each). The CDR3 consists of 12 residues. Germline V gene sequence: CDR1 MGHDK, CDR2 SYGVNS. Trimming took 8 bases from V and 7 from J, leaving 12 bases between them. The CDR3 DNA sequence: TGTGCCAGCGGGTGGGGGGCGAATGAGCAGTTCTTC. Translating it yields CASGWGANEQFF.

This clonotype was detected a few times. The chain has TRBV29-1 and TRBJ1-1, with TRBD1 matching 7 bases. The trim removed 6 bases at V and 4 bases at J, leaving 8 bases unmatched. The CDR3 contains 13 residues. Germline V gives CDR1 SQVTM, CDR2 ANQGSEA. CDR3 DNA sequence: TGCAGCGTGGCAGCAGGGGGAGGCACTGAAGCTTTCTTT. The encoded protein is CSVAAGGGTEAFF.

In this sample, this clonotype turned up a few times. This sequence joins TRBV2 and TRBJ2-7, with 10 bases identical to TRBD2. The CDR3 runs 16 residues. The V gene's germline CDR1 is SNHLY and CDR2 FYNNEI. V trimming: 3 bases; J trimming: 6 bases; junction bases outside the gene matches: 11. DNA for the CDR3: TGTGCCAGCAGTGAGCTGCTAGCGGGAGACGACCCCGAGCAGTACTTC. Its translation is CASSELLAGDDPEQYF.

The chain joins TRBV29-1 to TRBJ1-1, with D hard to call. The CDR3 length is 8 residues. The V gene's germline CDR1 is SQVTM and CDR2 ANQGSEA. The V gene lost 8 bases and the J gene lost 8 bases, with 6 bases spanning the gap. DNA of the CDR3: TGCAGCTCTCCCGAAGCTTTCTTT. Translation gives CSSPEAFF.

This clonotype was recorded many times. The chain uses TRBV6-1 and TRBJ1-3, with unresolved D. Germline V gene sequence: CDR1 MNHNS, CDR2 SASEGT. V gave up 6 bases and J gave up 3 bases, with 21 bases separating them. CDR3 size: 17 residues. CDR3 loop: CASSPTSSPGDGNTIYF. Written as DNA, the CDR3 is TGTGCCAGCAGCCCCACATCCAGTCCGGGAGATGGAAACACCATATATTTT.

This clonotype was picked up many times. The rearrangement joins TRBV5-4 to TRBJ2-7, with 7 bases lining up with TRBD1. V was pared by 4 bases and J by 0 bases, with 7 bases of the junction left unmatched. The germline V gene encodes CDR1 SGHNT and CDR2 YYREEE (reference sequence). The CDR3 extends over 15 amino acids. DNA for the CDR3: TGTGCCAGCAGCCGCCGGGACAGCGTCTCCTACGAGCAGTACTTC. Translated, it gives CASSRRDSVSYEQYF.

The chain carries TRBV30 and TRBJ1-4; D not resolved. This CDR3 has 13 amino acids. V was clipped by 2 bases and J by 6 bases, with 10 bases between them. Per germline, CDR1 GTSNPN and CDR2 SVGIG (reference sequence). CDR3 sequence: CAWSPDRDEKLFF. In DNA form, the CDR3 reads TGTGCCTGGAGTCCGGACCGGGATGAAAAACTGTTTTTT.

This clonotype has ten or more counts. The rearrangement uses TRBV9 and TRBJ2-3, with unresolved D. This CDR3 is built from 15 residues. Germline V gene sequence: CDR1 SGDLS, CDR2 YYNGEE. V was cut by 1 base and J by 0 bases, with 9 bases left in between. Here the CDR3 DNA reads TGTGCCAGCAGCGTATGGAAGGCCAGCACAGATACGCAGTATTTT. It encodes CASSVWKASTDTQYF.

In DNA, the CDR3 is TGCGCCAGCAGCCCCCGGTCAGCGGGGGCCAACACCGGGGAGCTGTTTTTT. Translated, it gives CASSPRSAGANTGELFF. This chain uses TRBV5-1 with TRBJ2-2; 8 positions agree with TRBD2. V lost 4 bases, J lost 2 bases, and 10 bases stayed unmatched. The germline CDR1 and CDR2 sequences are SGHRS and YFSETQ. The CDR3 length is 17 residues.

Comment on this clonotype: A read error may account for a junction end that differs from germline. V and J are TRBV29-1 and TRBJ1-2; D remains unclear. Germline CDR1 SQVTM, CDR2 ANQGSEA. This CDR3 has 12 amino acids. The CDR3 protein is CSVDSSLYDYTF. CDR3 coding DNA: TGCAGCGTTGACTCGTCGCTCTATGACTACACCTTC.

This clonotype was counted at least ten times. The chain is built from TRBV28 and TRBJ2-4; 7 bases fit TRBD2. The CDR3 covers 21 residues. Looked up from germline, CDR1 is MDHEN and CDR2 is SYDVKM. Trimming removed 1 base from V and 0 bases from J; junction bases left unmatched: 18. The CDR3 is CASSLFEPSGQAGIAKNIQYF. The CDR3 bases are TGTGCCAGCAGTTTATTCGAGCCTAGCGGACAAGCTGGAATAGCCAAAAACATTCAGTACTTC.

This clonotype was detected ten times or more. The rearrangement joins TRBV5-6 to TRBJ1-1; D is unresolved. V was shortened by 2 bases and J by 1 base, with 12 bases between the two germline ends. This CDR3 region has 15 residues. Germline V gene sequence: CDR1 SGHDT, CDR2 YYEEEE. The CDR3 sequence: CASSFLTDTNTEAFF. The CDR3 DNA reads as TGTGCCAGCAGCTTTCTGACTGATACGAACACTGAAGCTTTCTTT. The full variable domain, with the rest looked up from reference TRBV5-6 and TRBJ1-1, is DAGVTQSPTHLIKTRGQQVTLRCSPKSGHDTVSWYQQALGQGPQFIFQYYEEEERQRGNFPDRFSGHQFPNYSSELNVNALLLGDSALYLCASSFLTDTNTEAFFGQGTRLTVV.

This chain links TRBV18 with TRBJ2-5, with 8 bases lining up with TRBD2. Germline trimming cut 3 bases from V and 3 bases from J; bases unmatched to any gene: 3. Germline-derived CDR1 and CDR2 are KGHSH and LQKENI. The CDR3 length is 14 residues. CDR3 loop: CASSPQAGEETQYF. CDR3 coding DNA: TGTGCCAGCTCACCCCAAGCGGGAGAAGAGACCCAGTACTTC.

Many counts were recorded for this clonotype. The J gene is TRBJ2-7, the V gene TRBV4-3; weak D call: TRBD1 (6 bases). Germline V CDR1 and CDR2: LGHNA, YSLEER. V gave up 1 base and J gave up 7 bases, with 11 bases separating them. The CDR3 spans 13 residues. In DNA form, the CDR3 reads TGCGCCAGCAGCCAAGCGCCAGGGGAGGAGCAGTACTTC. Residues: CASSQAPGEEQYF.

In its sample, this clonotype was seen many times. The chain recombines TRBV15 with TRBJ2-1; D unresolved. CDR1 and CDR2 (germline): LNHNV, YYDKDF (reference sequence). The V gene lost 0 bases and the J gene lost 0 bases, with 12 bases spanning the gap. The CDR3 loop spans 17 amino acids. The CDR3 nucleotides are TGTGCCACCAGCAGAGATGGGCCCCGGAGCTCCTACAATGAGCAGTTCTTC. Amino acid sequence: CATSRDGPRSSYNEQFF.

This clonotype was picked up many times. This rearrangement joins TRBV7-9 to TRBJ2-7, with D hard to call. Germline V gives CDR1 SEHNR, CDR2 FQNEAQ (reference sequence). V dropped 8 bases and J dropped 0 bases, with 14 bases sitting between them. The CDR3 extends over 14 amino acids. The CDR3, as DNA: TGTGCCAGCCGAAAGGATTCGAGCTCCTACGAGCAGTACTTC. This gives the protein CASRKDSSSYEQYF.

This clonotype appeared many times. The chain uses TRBV21-1 and TRBJ1-1. TRBV21-1 has pseudogene status. The CDR3 extends over 13 amino acids. CDR3: CASSKAQNTEAFF. The CDR3 DNA is TGTGCCAGCAGCAAAGCGCAGAACACTGAAGCTTTCTTT.

Many counts were recorded for this clonotype. The CDR3 DNA sequence: TGTGCCTGGAGTTTCACAGGGGTGGCCGGGGAGCTGTTTTTT. It is translated as CAWSFTGVAGELFF. This chain links TRBV30 with TRBJ2-2; 7 nucleotides line up with TRBD1. The CDR3 contains 14 residues. The V and J ends lost 2 bases and 6 bases, in that order; junction bases with no gene match: 6. CDR1 is GTSNPN, CDR2 SVGIG, per germline (reference sequence).

The J gene is TRBJ1-2, the V gene TRBV20-1; no clear D. The CDR3 consists of 14 residues. Germline V lookup: CDR1 DFQATT, CDR2 SNEGSKA (reference sequence). Trimming left V 3 bases short and J 8 bases short, with 19 bases between. The CDR3 sequence is CSARFPAEVEGYTF. The DNA of the CDR3 is TGCAGTGCTAGGTTCCCCGCTGAGGTTGAAGGCTACACCTTC.

In this sample, this clonotype turned up many times. The V gene is TRBV30, the J gene TRBJ2-3; D remains unclear. The V end lost 3 bases, the J end lost 1 base, and 11 bases lay between the germline ends. Germline loops: CDR1 GTSNPN, CDR2 SVGIG (reference sequence). The CDR3 totals 14 residues. CDR3 sequence: CAWRQFGGTDTQYF. As DNA, the CDR3 is TGTGCCTGGAGACAGTTCGGCGGCACAGATACGCAGTATTTT.

This clonotype was recorded a few times. This sequence joins TRBV9 and TRBJ2-2; TRBD1 matches at 10 bases. Trimming cost V 3 bases and J 4 bases; bases outside gene matches: 3. Germline V gives CDR1 SGDLS, CDR2 YYNGEE. The CDR3 spans 15 residues. The CDR3 bases are TGTGCCAGCAGCGGGACAGGGGGAGTCACCGGGGAGCTGTTTTTT. Translating it yields CASSGTGGVTGELFF.

This clonotype was observed a few times. The chain couples TRBV20-1 to TRBJ1-1; D ambiguous. V lost 0 bases and J lost 4, with 12 bases in between. This CDR3 comprises 14 residues. The germline V gene has CDR1 DFQATT and CDR2 SNEGSKA (reference sequence). CDR3 in amino acids: CSAREMVARTEAFF. The CDR3, as DNA: TGCAGTGCTAGAGAAATGGTGGCGCGCACTGAAGCTTTCTTT.

This clonotype was recorded only once. A much bigger clone sits one base away, suggesting this may be a read error. V usage is TRBV28 and J usage is TRBJ1-1; maybe TRBD1 (6 bases). Germline lookup yields CDR1 MDHEN and CDR2 SYDVKM. The CDR3 loop spans 15 amino acids. For the CDR3, the DNA is TGTACCAGCAGTTTGGGGGGGCGCGTGAACACTGAAGCTTTCTTT. Translated, it gives CTSSLGGRVNTEAFF.

This chain joins TRBV5-6 and TRBJ1-1; weak D call: TRBD1 (5 bases). Germline CDR1 and CDR2: SGHDT and YYEEEE. The CDR3 has 15 residues. The V gene lost 4 bases and the J gene lost 0 bases, with 13 bases spanning the gap. The CDR3 spells CASSPSTEMNTEAFF. The CDR3, as DNA: TGTGCCAGCAGCCCTTCGACAGAAATGAACACTGAAGCTTTCTTT.

This clonotype was counted ten times or more. The chain uses TRBV4-1 and TRBJ2-5; 7 nucleotides line up with TRBD2. Germline CDR1 MGHRA, CDR2 YSYEKL. This CDR3 comprises 16 residues. With 0 bases clipped from V and 0 bases from J, the junction kept 4 bases outside the gene matches. The CDR3, as DNA: TGCGCCAGCAGCCAAGATATGCGGGAGTACCAAGAGACCCAGTACTTC. Translating it yields CASSQDMREYQETQYF.

The CDR3 loop reads CASRNPGQPATGELFF. The CDR3 DNA sequence: TGTGCCAGCAGGAACCCGGGACAGCCAGCCACCGGGGAGCTGTTTTTT. J is TRBJ2-2 and V is TRBV2, with 7 bases that match TRBD1. The V segment lost 6 bases and the J segment 4 bases; nucleotides outside the gene matches: 11. This CDR3 spans 16 amino acids. Germline V gene data show CDR1 as SNHLY and CDR2 as FYNNEI. Together with reference TRBV2 and TRBJ2-2, the CDR3 gives the full variable domain: EPEVTQTPSHQVTQMGQEVILRCVPISNHLYFYWYRQILGQKVEFLVSFYNNEISEKSEIFDDQFSVERPDGSNFTLKIRSTKLEDSAMYFCASRNPGQPATGELFFGEGSRLTVL.

In its sample, this clonotype was seen a few times. This sequence joins TRBV28 and TRBJ2-7, with 9 positions matching TRBD1. The germline V gene encodes CDR1 MDHEN and CDR2 SYDVKM. Trimming at V came to 4 bases and at J to 3 bases, leaving 10 bases not matched to a gene. This CDR3 comprises 16 residues. The CDR3 DNA follows: TGTGCCAGCAGTTCAACCCACCGGGACAGGGTCTACGAGCAGTACTTC. This encodes CASSSTHRDRVYEQYF.

CDR3 DNA: TGTGCCAGCAGCGTAAGTTGGGAGGCTTCGAACACCGGGGAGCTGTTTTTT. It translates to CASSVSWEASNTGELFF. The chain is built from TRBV9 and TRBJ2-2, with D possibly TRBD2 on 6 matching bases. The CDR3 sequence is 17 residues long. CDR1 SGDLS and CDR2 YYNGEE come from the germline V gene. Deletions cut 1 base from V and 0 bases from J, with 13 bases between.